The text below deals with one TCR beta chain. Its antigen remains unknown. The data derive from a study of T cells after yellow fever vaccination. Points from the study as a whole: Abundant bulk-population clonotypes could contaminate the FACS-sorted repertoires. Reappearance after the booster was seen for most primary-vaccination clones, at 95% to 96% CD4 and less than 90% CD8.

Template-switching 5'RACE yielded the TCR cDNA; a universal primer site and UMIs were added in the process. TCRdb processed the 5' RACE reads anew with MiXCR; each CDR3 protein has one entry. This table has a few hundred thousand distinct CDR3 sequences, around 12% appearing once. V was clipped by 4 bases and J by 2 bases, with 15 bases between them. The CDR3 runs to 16 residues. The germline CDR1 and CDR2 sequences are SGHRS and YFSETQ. The rearrangement links TRBV5-1 to TRBJ1-4; D is ambiguous. The specimen comprised CD4+ T cells sorted from PBMCs, sampled 15 days after the yellow fever booster vaccination. The TCR was taken from a man aged 18 to 30 who received the YFV17D yellow fever vaccine. The CDR3 here is CASSPGGFSTNEKLFF. The CDR3 nucleotides read TGCGCCAGCAGCCCCGGAGGGTTTTCGACTAATGAAAAACTGTTTTTT.